The present T cell receptor (beta chain) was sequenced within a study of follicular helper T cells after annual influenza vaccination. Study context: After each seasonal flu vaccination, blood came on days 0, 7 and 28. Across the 2013-2014, 2014-2015 and 2015-2016 vaccination seasons, some subjects were resampled.

The CDR3 runs to 16 residues. From germline, CDR1 is MGHRA and CDR2 YSYEKL. Trimming took off 1 base at V and 0 bases at J, with 12 bases between the two ends. This clone was detected a few times. Antigen unknown. The time point: 2015-2016 season, 7 days after influenza vaccination. General observations from the study: Plasmablast frequency change correlated with clonality change in ICOS+CD38+ cTfh.

This table comes from immunoSEQ multiplex PCR, and its TCRdb copy is limited to in-frame clones, with some not included. The sample consists of over a thousand clones, more than 75% of them appearing once. Sequenced material: CXCR5+ CD38- circulating T follicular helper cells from blood, taken 7 days after influenza vaccination. Documented subset: circulating Tfh, non-naive CD4+CXCR5+PD-1+ (ICOS+CD38+ or ICOS-CD38-). The rearrangement joins TRBV4-1 to TRBJ1-2; D not resolved. The clonotype originates from an adult who received the influenza vaccine. CDR3 residues: CASSQGEGRTNYGYTF. The CDR3 DNA sequence: TGCGCCAGCAGCCAAGGTGAAGGCCGTACTAACTATGGCTACACCTTC.